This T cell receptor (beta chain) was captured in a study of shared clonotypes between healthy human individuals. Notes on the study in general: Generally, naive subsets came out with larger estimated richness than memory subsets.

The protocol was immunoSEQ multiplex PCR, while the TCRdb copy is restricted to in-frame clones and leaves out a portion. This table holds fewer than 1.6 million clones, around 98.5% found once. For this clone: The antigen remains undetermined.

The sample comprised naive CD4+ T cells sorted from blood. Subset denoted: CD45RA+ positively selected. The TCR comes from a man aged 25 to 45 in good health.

Here the CDR3 DNA reads TGTGCCAGCAGCCGACAGGGACAGGGGACTAACGAGCAGTACTTC. The encoded protein is CASSRQGQGTNEQYF. The chain has TRBV7-2 and TRBJ2-7; 10 bases are a match to TRBD1. Germline V gene sequence: CDR1 SGHTA, CDR2 FQGNSA. Unmatched junction bases numbered 9, after V lost 5 bases and J lost 5 bases. This CDR3 spans 15 amino acids.